This T cell receptor (beta chain) was documented in a study of shared clonotypes between healthy human individuals. Deep was the level at which the assay was run. In the authors' methods: ImmunoSEQ supplied junction-only sequences lacking quality scores, so filtering was different. Clones were sequenced by immunoSEQ multiplex PCR, and TCRdb holds only the in-frame ones, with some missing. V, J and clone size reflect that table, while D and trimming were determined from the DNA. This table has 500,000 to 700,000 clones, approximately 95% appearing once. Germline V gene data show CDR1 as MNHNS and CDR2 as SASEGT. There are 16 residues in the CDR3. With 2 bases clipped from V and 5 bases from J, the junction kept 11 bases outside the gene matches. As defined, naive CD8 cells were CD45RO-negative and positively selected for CCR7, with terminally differentiated effector memory CD45RA+ cells excluded.

V usage is TRBV6-1 and J usage is TRBJ2-7; 8 bases map to TRBD1. The receptor comes from a woman younger than 45 in good health. The sample consisted of naive CD8+ T cells sorted from blood. CDR3 nucleotides: TGTGCCAGCAGTGAATGGCCAGGGGGCGTTTCCGACGAGCAGTACTTC. The encoded protein is CASSEWPGGVSDEQYF.